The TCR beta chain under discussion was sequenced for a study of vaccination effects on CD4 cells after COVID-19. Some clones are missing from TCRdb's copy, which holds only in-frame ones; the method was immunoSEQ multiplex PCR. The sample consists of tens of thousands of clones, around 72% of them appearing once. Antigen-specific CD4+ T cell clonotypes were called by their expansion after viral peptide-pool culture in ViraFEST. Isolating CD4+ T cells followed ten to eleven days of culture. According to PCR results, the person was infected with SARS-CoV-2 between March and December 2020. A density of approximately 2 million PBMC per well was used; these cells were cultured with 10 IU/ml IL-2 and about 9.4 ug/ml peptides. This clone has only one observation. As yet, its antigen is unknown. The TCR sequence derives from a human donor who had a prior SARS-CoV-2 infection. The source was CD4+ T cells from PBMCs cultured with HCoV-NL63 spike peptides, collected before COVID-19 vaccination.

CDR3 protein: CASNRGASSSPYEQYF. In DNA form, the CDR3 reads TGTGCCAGCAATAGAGGGGCCAGCTCCTCTCCCTACGAGCAGTACTTC. V gene TRBV6-6 combines with J gene TRBJ2-7; D assignment may be TRBD1 or TRBD2 (5 bases each). Germline-derived CDR1 and CDR2 are MNHNY and SVGAGI (reference sequence). The CDR3 length is 16 residues. With 7 bases removed from V and 2 bases from J, the gap between germline ends came to 21 bases.